This is a list of T cell receptor beta chains from one sample in a study of blood T cells in healthy people across ages. A single record per CDR3 protein comes from TCRdb applying MiXCR to the 5' RACE reads. The sample consists of about 1.8 million distinct CDR3 sequences, 49% of them appearing once. Sequencing input: blood. The origin of the receptors is a woman aged 35 to 49 in good health. Both conserved end residues are part of each CDR3. Each record gives: D gene, CDR3 length, clone size, V gene, J gene, CDR3 DNA, CDR3 protein. A D gene is named only where the DNA matches it firmly. Clone size, where shown, is once, few, many, or a class for clones that have expanded.

d_call: TRBD2; cdr3_length: 16; clone_size: few; v_call: TRBV6-5; j_call: TRBJ2-1; cdr3_nt: TGTGCCAGCAGTTATGGACTAGCGGGGGGGCACAATGAGCAGTTCTTC; cdr3_aa: CASSYGLAGGHNEQFF
d_call: .; cdr3_length: 15; clone_size: few; v_call: TRBV7-9; j_call: TRBJ1-2; cdr3_nt: TGTGCCAGCAGCTTAAAGAGTACGGGGGCGAGGGGCTACACCTTC; cdr3_aa: CASSLKSTGARGYTF
d_call: TRBD2; cdr3_length: 17; clone_size: .; v_call: TRBV18; j_call: TRBJ2-3; cdr3_nt: TGTGCCAGCTCACCAAGTAGGACTAGCGGGGGCCAGGGTACGCAGTATTTT; cdr3_aa: CASSPSRTSGGQGTQYF
d_call: .; cdr3_length: 14; clone_size: few; v_call: TRBV27; j_call: TRBJ2-5; cdr3_nt: TGTGCCAGCAGACCCAATTGGGCGGCGGAGACCCAGTACTTC; cdr3_aa: CASRPNWAAETQYF
d_call: TRBD1; cdr3_length: 16; clone_size: .; v_call: TRBV6-5; j_call: TRBJ1-4; cdr3_nt: TGTGCCAGCAGAAAAACCCCGACAGGGGAATATGAAAAACTGTTTTTT; cdr3_aa: CASRKTPTGEYEKLFF
d_call: TRBD1; cdr3_length: 16; clone_size: .; v_call: TRBV6-2/TRBV6-3; j_call: TRBJ1-1; cdr3_nt: TGTGCCAGCAGTCGGGGGGACAGGGGACTGAACACTGAAGCTTTCTTT; cdr3_aa: CASSRGDRGLNTEAFF
d_call: .; cdr3_length: 14; clone_size: .; v_call: TRBV6-5; j_call: TRBJ2-7; cdr3_nt: TGTGCCAGCCGACGAGGGGCAGGGGCCGACGAGCAGTACTTC; cdr3_aa: CASRRGAGADEQYF
d_call: .; cdr3_length: 13; clone_size: .; v_call: TRBV9; j_call: TRBJ2-3; cdr3_nt: TGTGCCAGCAGCTCAGGGTTGCCAGATACGCAGTATTTT; cdr3_aa: CASSSGLPDTQYF
d_call: .; cdr3_length: 11; clone_size: once; v_call: TRBV6-5; j_call: TRBJ2-7; cdr3_nt: TGTGCCATCAGTGAGGGAGTCGAGCAGTACTTC; cdr3_aa: CAISEGVEQYF
d_call: .; cdr3_length: 15; clone_size: .; v_call: TRBV5-1; j_call: TRBJ1-2; cdr3_nt: TGCGCCAGCAGCTTGCCTGGGACGGGAAGGGATGGCTACACCTTC; cdr3_aa: CASSLPGTGRDGYTF
d_call: TRBD2; cdr3_length: 14; clone_size: .; v_call: TRBV20-1; j_call: TRBJ2-1; cdr3_nt: TGCAGTGCTAGAGGACGAGCGGGGGGTAATGAGCAGTTCTTC; cdr3_aa: CSARGRAGGNEQFF
d_call: .; cdr3_length: 14; clone_size: few; v_call: TRBV5-1; j_call: TRBJ2-5; cdr3_nt: TGCGCCAGCAGCTCCAGGACAGAATGGGAGACCCAGTACTTC; cdr3_aa: CASSSRTEWETQYF
d_call: .; cdr3_length: 13; clone_size: .; v_call: TRBV6-6; j_call: TRBJ1-2; cdr3_nt: TGTGCCAGCAGTGTACAGGCTCCCTATGGCTACACCTTC; cdr3_aa: CASSVQAPYGYTF
d_call: .; cdr3_length: 15; clone_size: few; v_call: TRBV7-3; j_call: TRBJ2-7; cdr3_nt: TGTGCCAGCAGCTTAGGCGAGGGGCTTTTGAACGAGCAGTACTTC; cdr3_aa: CASSLGEGLLNEQYF
d_call: .; cdr3_length: 15; clone_size: .; v_call: TRBV12-3/TRBV12-4; j_call: TRBJ1-2; cdr3_nt: TGTGCCAGCAGTTCACACGGACCGGACATCTATGGCTACACCTTC; cdr3_aa: CASSSHGPDIYGYTF
d_call: .; cdr3_length: 14; clone_size: .; v_call: TRBV15; j_call: TRBJ2-3; cdr3_nt: TGTGCCACCAGCAGAGTAGGGGACCAGGATGCGCAGTATTTT; cdr3_aa: CATSRVGDQDAQYF